This T cell receptor beta chain was sequenced during a study of T-cell reconstitution after alpha-beta-depleted transplantation in children. The CDR3 contains 14 residues. The V end lost 4 bases, the J end lost 6 bases, and 9 bases lay between the germline ends. The V gene's germline CDR1 is KGHDR and CDR2 SFDVKD. Molecular barcoding with unique molecular identifiers was used for the TCRbeta library. In TCRdb, the PCR reads were re-called with MiXCR into one record per CDR3 protein. The profile shows about 460,000 distinct CDR3 sequences, around 12% of them singletons. The V call is TRBV24-1, the J call TRBJ1-6; possibly TRBD1 for D (6 bases). The sample was PBMCs from the stem cell graft donor, taken from the stem cell graft. The receptor was derived from a human donor who donated a stem cell graft to a child with combined immunodeficiency. The CDR3 loop reads CATSEQGGNSPLHF. DNA for the CDR3: TGTGCCACCAGTGAACAGGGTGGTAATTCACCCCTCCACTTT.